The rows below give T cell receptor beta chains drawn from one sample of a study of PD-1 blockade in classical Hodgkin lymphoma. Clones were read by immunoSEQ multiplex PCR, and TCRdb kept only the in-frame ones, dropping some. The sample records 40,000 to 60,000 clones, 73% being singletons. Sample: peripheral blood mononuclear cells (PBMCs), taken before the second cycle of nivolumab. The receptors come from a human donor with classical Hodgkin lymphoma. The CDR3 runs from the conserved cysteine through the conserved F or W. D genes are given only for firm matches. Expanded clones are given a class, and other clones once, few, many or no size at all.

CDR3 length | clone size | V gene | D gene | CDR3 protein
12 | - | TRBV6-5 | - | CASSYSTQPQHF
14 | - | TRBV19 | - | CASSLLPGANVLTF
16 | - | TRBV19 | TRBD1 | CASSPIPGTGTYEQYF
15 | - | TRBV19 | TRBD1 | CASSFGTATNEKLFF
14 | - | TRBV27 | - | CASSLGSGRETQYF
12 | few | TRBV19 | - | CASSNRVRGYTF
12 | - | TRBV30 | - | CAWSDLGTTYTF
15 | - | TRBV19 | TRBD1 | CASRDRPSFTDTQYF
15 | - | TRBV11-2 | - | CASSFTSGGLYGYTF
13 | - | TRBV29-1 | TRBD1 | CSTYRGTNYGYTF
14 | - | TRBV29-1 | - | CSVVAAGPRNEQFF
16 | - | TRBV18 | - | CASSPLLAGPNTEAFF
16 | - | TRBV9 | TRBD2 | CASSVVGAGAYNEQFF
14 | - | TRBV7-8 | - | CASSFTGASGELFF
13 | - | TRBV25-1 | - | CATVPKGTYEQYF
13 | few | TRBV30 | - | CAWTRGTNEKLFF
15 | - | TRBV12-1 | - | CASSFVGWGNNEQFF
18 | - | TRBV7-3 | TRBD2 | CASSLNAGLAVPTGELFF
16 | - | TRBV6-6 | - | CASSYPQPSENYGYTF
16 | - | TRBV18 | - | CASSPRSPAFATEAFF
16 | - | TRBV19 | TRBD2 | CASSIGLAGDPYEQYF
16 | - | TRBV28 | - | CASIAGLWASTDTQYF
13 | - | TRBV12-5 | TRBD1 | CASGRTGFTEAFF